One sample yielded the 10 T cell receptor beta chains listed below, sequenced in a study of human T cells and chemical hapten exposure. Noted time point: healthy volunteer bleed at 2 weeks. Unfractionated whole blood was the source from which total RNA was extracted. TCRdb passed the RACE reads through MiXCR, listing each CDR3 protein once. The data show about 130,000 distinct CDR3 sequences, around 8.3% seen once. Sequenced material: whole blood. The receptor set was obtained from a male donor in good health. Some clones in this sample may be carry-over from other donors' samples.

This clonotype was recorded many times. The V call is TRBV6-6, the J call TRBJ2-5, with D possibly TRBD1 on 5 matching bases. Trimming stripped 2 bases from V and 2 bases from J, with 9 bases between. From germline, CDR1 is MNHNY and CDR2 SVGAGI (reference sequence). There are 14 residues in the CDR3. The DNA of the CDR3 is TGTGCCAGCAGTTACGGGGCTGTTCAAGAGACCCAGTACTTC. It is translated as CASSYGAVQETQYF.

In the case of this clonotype: A read error is possible here, since a much larger clone lies one base away. The chain has TRBV20-1 and TRBJ1-3; D gene ambiguous. Germline loops: CDR1 DFQATT, CDR2 SNEGSKA (reference sequence). CDR3 length: 12 amino acids. CDR3 DNA sequence: TGCAGTGGTCTGGGCTCTGGAACCACCATATATTTT. Amino acids: CSGLGSGTTIYF.

This chain links TRBV7-2 with TRBJ2-7; D gene uncertain. V lost 5 bases and J lost 3, with 11 bases in between. The germline CDR1 and CDR2 sequences are SGHTA and FQGNSA. The CDR3 has 13 residues. The CDR3 here is CASSPDGFYEQYF. The DNA of the CDR3 is TGTGCCAGCAGCCCAGACGGGTTCTACGAGCAGTACTTC.

This clonotype was recorded a few times. CDR3 protein: CASRRQGGSYNEQFF. For the CDR3, the DNA is TGTGCCAGCAGACGACAGGGGGGGTCCTACAATGAGCAGTTCTTC. This chain connects TRBV12-3 or TRBV12-4 to TRBJ2-1; 9 bases align to TRBD1. Trimming at V came to 6 bases and at J to 1 base, leaving 4 bases not matched to a gene. This CDR3 comprises 15 residues.

This clonotype was detected only a few times. The chain uses TRBV15 and TRBJ2-7, with 7 nucleotides matching TRBD2. This CDR3 contains 16 residues. V lost 2 bases and J lost 0; bases outside the gene matches: 7. The germline gives CDR1 LNHNV, CDR2 YYDKDF (reference sequence). The CDR3 is CATSRWGGTHSYEQYF. For the CDR3, the DNA is TGTGCCACCAGCAGATGGGGGGGGACCCACTCCTACGAGCAGTACTTC.

This clonotype was counted only a few times. The CDR3 spells CASSIRDSTQETQYF. Here the CDR3 DNA reads TGTGCCAGTAGTATCCGGGACAGCACCCAAGAGACCCAGTACTTC. The V call is TRBV19, the J call TRBJ2-5; 7 bases agree with TRBD1. CDR1 LNHDA and CDR2 SQIVND come from the germline V gene (reference sequence). CDR3 length: 15 residues. Trimming cost V 3 bases and J 1 base; bases outside gene matches: 5.

The table lists this clonotype with many counts. The chain joins TRBV29-1 to TRBJ1-2; D is undetermined. Germline CDR1 reads SQVTM; CDR2 reads ANQGSEA. The CDR3 length is 13 residues. Deletions cut 4 bases from V and 5 bases from J, with 14 bases between. The CDR3 bases are TGCAGCGTTGGTCCAGGACTTTATTATGGCTACACCTTC. Translation gives CSVGPGLYYGYTF.

This clonotype has more than one count but fewer than ten. The chain is built from TRBV10-3 and TRBJ2-6; 9 bases are a match to TRBD1. J lost 2 bases, V lost 1 base, and 6 bases had no gene match. This CDR3 region has 18 residues. Germline V gene lookup returns CDR1 ENHRY and CDR2 SYGVKD. Written as DNA, the CDR3 is TGTGCCATCAGTGAGTACCGGACAGGGGAGCCTGGGGCCAACGTCCTGACTTTC. Amino acids: CAISEYRTGEPGANVLTF.

V usage is TRBV7-9 and J usage is TRBJ2-4; tentatively, D is TRBD2 (6 bases). The ends were cut back, 3 bases at V and 5 bases at J, with 14 bases in the middle. The CDR3 is 15 residues long. Germline loops: CDR1 SEHNR, CDR2 FQNEAQ (reference sequence). In DNA, the CDR3 is TGTGCCAGCAGCTTTGGGGGAGGTGCTGAAAACATTCAGTACTTC. It specifies CASSFGGGAENIQYF.

This clonotype was seen only a few times. The rearrangement joins TRBV10-3 to TRBJ2-3, with 7 bases that match TRBD2. The V gene's germline CDR1 is ENHRY and CDR2 SYGVKD. Trimming cost V 10 bases and J 4 bases; bases outside gene matches: 8. This CDR3 has 13 amino acids. The CDR3 protein is CATGGTHADTQYF. The CDR3 nucleotides read TGTGCCACCGGGGGGACTCACGCAGATACGCAGTATTTT.